Below, 27 T cell receptor beta chains from the same sample are listed, as sequenced in a study of shared clonotypes between healthy human individuals (dated by TCRdb to the early 2020s). The library was obtained by the immunoSEQ multiplex PCR assay. TCRdb re-hosts the immuneACCESS table, in-frame sequences only. Its copies lack some clones; in the studies checked, an unresolved V gene accounts for under half of them, and the cause for the rest is not known. The sample data list around 480,000 clones, and 75% to 80% of these were observed just once. The ten most abundant clones make up under 15% of the sample. The specimen sequenced was PBMCs. The source is a woman aged 40 to 50 in good health. Some clones in this sample may be carry-over from other donors' samples.

The V call is TRBV18, the J call TRBJ1-1, with TRBD1 as a possible D gene (5 bases). The CDR3 is 15 residues long. The V and J ends lost 6 bases and 6 bases respectively, with 20 bases between them. CDR1 is KGHSH, CDR2 LQKENI, per germline. CDR3 residues: CASSISQGGRAEAFF. The CDR3, as DNA: TGTGCCAGCTCTATTTCTCAGGGAGGTCGGGCTGAAGCTTTCTTT. Together with reference TRBV18 and TRBJ1-1, the CDR3 gives the full variable domain: NAGVMQNPRHLVRRRGQEARLRCSPMKGHSHVYWYRQLPEEGLKFMVYLQKENIIDESGMPKERFSAEFPKEGPSILRIQQVVRGDSAAYFCASSISQGGRAEAFFGQGTRLTVV.

This clone was detected once. V is TRBV5-8 and J is TRBJ1-2; TRBD1 is a possible D gene (5 bases). Trimming took off 0 bases at V and 0 bases at J, with 15 bases between the two ends. Germline values: CDR1 SGHTS, CDR2 YDEGEE. There are 17 residues in the CDR3. This chain's CDR3 is CASSLAHYGGTNYGYTF. Here the CDR3 DNA reads TGTGCCAGCAGCTTGGCACACTATGGGGGAACTAACTATGGCTACACCTTC.

The rearrangement uses TRBV7-9 and TRBJ2-1; TRBD1 might be the D (5 bases). V was pared by 1 base and J by 3 bases, with 10 bases between. CDR3 length: 15 amino acids. The germline V gene has CDR1 SEHNR and CDR2 FQNEAQ (reference sequence). This CDR3 is CASSLGPGFYNEQFF. CDR3 DNA sequence: TGTGCCAGCAGCTTAGGGCCAGGGTTCTACAATGAGCAGTTCTTC.

The V and J genes are TRBV18 and TRBJ2-7, with 7 bases fitting TRBD1. The V gene end was trimmed by 5 bases and the J gene end by 0 bases; junction bases not matched to a gene: 10. This CDR3 spans 16 amino acids. The V gene's germline CDR1 is KGHSH and CDR2 LQKENI. The CDR3 region has the DNA TGTGCCAGCTCAGAGGGGGCGCTTACCCTCTCCTACGAGCAGTACTTC. Its protein product is CASSEGALTLSYEQYF.

The gene calls are TRBV6-6 and TRBJ2-7; 10 bases agree with TRBD1. Germline V gene sequence: CDR1 MNHNY, CDR2 SVGAGI (reference sequence). The junction had 2 bases not matched to a gene; V was cut back by 0 bases and J by 6 bases. This CDR3 has 14 residues. The DNA of the CDR3 is TGTGCCAGCAGTTACTCGGGGGACAGGGGCGAGCAGTACTTC. Its protein product is CASSYSGDRGEQYF.

CDR3 loop: CSVRGGELTGELFF. The CDR3 DNA sequence: TGCAGCGTCCGTGGGGGGGAACTCACCGGGGAGCTGTTTTTT. The rearrangement joins TRBV29-1 to TRBJ2-2; 7 bases map to TRBD2. The germline gives CDR1 SQVTM, CDR2 ANQGSEA. V shed 6 bases and J 4 bases; nucleotides not matched to a gene: 8. This CDR3 is built from 14 residues.

The rearrangement links TRBV11-1 to TRBJ2-5, with D perhaps TRBD2 (6 bases). The CDR3 extends over 14 amino acids. Looked up from germline, CDR1 is SGHAT and CDR2 is FQDESV (reference sequence). V gave up 5 bases and J gave up 1 base, with 11 bases separating them. The CDR3 coding sequence is TGTGCCAGCAGCCCGGGACTCCTCCAAGAGACCCAGTACTTC. Translation gives CASSPGLLQETQYF.

This chain uses TRBV28 with TRBJ2-5; perhaps TRBD2 as D (6 bases). The J call is doubtful: the DNA matches TRBJ2-7 better. This CDR3 is built from 14 residues. Looked up from germline, CDR1 is MDHEN and CDR2 is SYDVKM. CDR3 amino acids: CASSLALATYEQYF. CDR3 nucleotide sequence: TGTGCCAGCAGTTTAGCCCTAGCGACCTACGAGCAGTACTTC.

V and J are TRBV7-9 and TRBJ1-5; D might be TRBD1 (6 bases). V shed 5 bases and J shed 0 bases, with 14 bases lying between them. Germline loops: CDR1 SEHNR, CDR2 FQNEAQ (reference sequence). This CDR3 region has 16 residues. CDR3 amino acids: CASSPGQPDSNQPQHF. CDR3 in DNA: TGTGCCAGCAGCCCCGGACAGCCGGATAGCAATCAGCCCCAGCATTTT.

V is TRBV6-5 and J is TRBJ2-3; D possibly corresponds to TRBD2 (6 bases). Per germline, CDR1 MNHEY and CDR2 SVGAGI. V was cut by 5 bases and J by 2 bases, with 11 bases left in between. The CDR3 contains 14 residues. CDR3 protein: CASSPGDVTDTQYF. As DNA, the CDR3 is TGTGCCAGCAGTCCGGGAGACGTCACAGATACGCAGTATTTT.

This clone showed up just once. V and J are TRBV6-1 and TRBJ2-7, with TRBD2 identical over 8 bases. With 7 bases clipped from V and 2 bases from J, the junction kept 10 bases outside the gene matches. Germline-derived CDR1 and CDR2 are MNHNS and SASEGT. This CDR3 is built from 15 residues. This CDR3 reads CASTRNSGATYEQYF. The CDR3 DNA is TGTGCCAGCACCAGAAATAGCGGGGCAACCTACGAGCAGTACTTC.

The gene calls are TRBV27 and TRBJ2-7; D possibly uses TRBD1 or TRBD2 (6 bases each). The V gene lost 5 bases and the J gene lost 3 bases, with 17 bases spanning the gap. The CDR3 runs 15 residues. Germline V gene data show CDR1 as MNHEY and CDR2 as SMNVEV (reference sequence). In DNA form, the CDR3 reads TGTGCCAGCAGTCCCCCGGGGGCGCAGTTCTACGAGCAGTACTTC. It codes for CASSPPGAQFYEQYF.

The chain joins TRBV5-4 to TRBJ2-1; 11 nucleotides agree with TRBD2. The CDR3 is 17 amino acids. After removal of 0 bases from V and 7 bases from J, the junction contained 9 bases not matched to a gene. Germline V gene data show CDR1 as SGHNT and CDR2 as YYREEE (reference sequence). CDR3 region: CASSLGISGRAGNEQFF. CDR3 sequence (DNA): TGTGCCAGCAGCTTGGGGATTAGCGGGAGGGCTGGGAATGAGCAGTTCTTC.

This chain links TRBV5-1 with TRBJ2-1; D assignment may be TRBD1 or TRBD2 (5 bases each). V was cut by 1 base and J by 6 bases, with 14 bases left in between. The CDR3 runs to 15 residues. Germline CDR1 is SGHRS and CDR2 is YFSETQ. CDR3 DNA: TGCGCCAGCAGCTTGTTTATCGGTGGGGGCAATGAGCAGTTCTTC. This encodes CASSLFIGGGNEQFF.

With regard to this clone: This may be a read error: a much more frequent sequence differs by one nucleotide. Other DNA sequences of this sample code for an identical CDR3. The chain couples TRBV16 to TRBJ2-3, with TRBD1 matching over 9 bases. Germline lookup yields CDR1 KGHSY and CDR2 FQNENV. The CDR3 spans 16 residues. J lost 4 bases, V lost 4 bases, and 9 bases had no gene match. CDR3 in DNA: TGTGCCAGCAGCCCTGGACAGGGGTTCTTCTCAGATACGCAGTATTTT. Translated: CASSPGQGFFSDTQYF.

This clone appeared once. The chain combines TRBV14 with TRBJ2-3, with TRBD2 matching over 10 bases. Germline CDR1 and CDR2: SGHDN and FVKESK. This CDR3 region has 18 residues. V was clipped by 1 base and J by 2 bases; unmatched bases: 9. The CDR3 coding sequence is TGTGCCAGCAGCCAAGCGAGATTAGCGGGAGGCTACACAGATACGCAGTATTTT. This translates into CASSQARLAGGYTDTQYF.

V gene TRBV28 combines with J gene TRBJ2-1, with 8 bases lining up with TRBD1. This CDR3 comprises 14 residues. Germline-derived CDR1 and CDR2 are MDHEN and SYDVKM. J gave up 8 bases and V 6 bases, and 9 bases lay outside the gene matches. The CDR3 nucleotides read TGTGCCAGCAGCCCATGGACAGGGAACCATGAGCAGTTCTTC. This translates into CASSPWTGNHEQFF.

This clone was observed once. V gene TRBV6-1 combines with J gene TRBJ2-7, with 8 nucleotides matching TRBD1. The CDR3 contains 13 residues. Per germline, CDR1 MNHNS and CDR2 SASEGT. The trim removed 5 bases at V and 5 bases at J, leaving 5 bases unmatched. The CDR3 spells CASSIQGVDEQYF. CDR3 sequence (DNA): TGTGCCAGCAGTATACAGGGGGTCGACGAGCAGTACTTC.

The chain links TRBV18 to TRBJ2-7; 12 nucleotides agree with TRBD1. V lost 2 bases to trimming and J lost 3 bases; unmatched junction nucleotides: 5. Germline assignment: CDR1 KGHSH and CDR2 LQKENI. The CDR3 runs 16 residues. DNA for the CDR3: TGTGCCAGCTCACCATCGGGACAGGGGGCCTTCTACGAGCAGTACTTC. Protein sequence: CASSPSGQGAFYEQYF.

The chain carries TRBV19 and TRBJ2-6; D gene uncertain. The CDR3 loop spans 15 amino acids. Per germline, CDR1 LNHDA and CDR2 SQIVND (reference sequence). V gave up 3 bases and J gave up 3 bases, with 9 bases separating them. CDR3 protein: CASSMVGLGANVLTF. The CDR3 DNA reads TGTGCCAGTAGTATGGTCGGTCTTGGGGCCAACGTCCTGACTTTC.

V is TRBV5-1 and J is TRBJ2-7; 12 bases match TRBD1. CDR1 SGHRS and CDR2 YFSETQ come from the germline V gene. CDR3 size: 15 residues. V lost 0 bases, J lost 9 bases, and 7 bases stayed unmatched. CDR3 DNA sequence: TGCGCCAGCAGCTTGGGTGGGACAGGGGGCAACTCGCAGTACTTC. It yields the protein CASSLGGTGGNSQYF.

CDR3 residues: CASSSQGGSGNTIYF. CDR3 nucleotides: TGTGCCAGCAGCTCACAGGGAGGCTCTGGAAACACCATATATTTT. This chain uses TRBV27 with TRBJ1-3, with D possibly TRBD1 on 6 matching bases. Germline V lookup: CDR1 MNHEY, CDR2 SMNVEV (reference sequence). The CDR3 covers 15 residues. V lost 6 bases to trimming and J lost 0 bases, with 12 bases between them.

The CDR3 region has the DNA TGCGCCAGCAGCCAAGTTGGACTTACGGGGGAGCAGTACTTC. Its translation is CASSQVGLTGEQYF. The chain recombines TRBV4-3 with TRBJ2-5; D perhaps matches TRBD2 (6 bases). CDR1 is LGHNA and CDR2 is YSLEER in the germline V gene. V lost 1 base to trimming and J lost 11 bases, with 17 bases between them. The CDR3 runs to 14 residues.

The genes are TRBV5-1 and TRBJ1-1, with a weak D call TRBD1 (5 bases). The germline V gene encodes CDR1 SGHRS and CDR2 YFSETQ. There are 14 residues in the CDR3. Deletions cut 8 bases from V and 5 bases from J, with 19 bases between. The CDR3 spells CASLGTGSRTEAFF. The CDR3 region has the DNA TGCGCCAGTCTTGGGACGGGGAGTCGGACTGAAGCTTTCTTT. Variable domain in full (rest from reference TRBV5-1 and TRBJ1-1): KAGVTQTPRYLIKTRGQQVTLSCSPISGHRSVSWYQQTPGQGLQFLFEYFSETQRNKGNFPGRFSGRQFSNSRSEMNVSTLELGDSALYLCASLGTGSRTEAFFGQGTRLTVV.

This chain connects TRBV7-9 to TRBJ2-7, with D tentatively TRBD1 or TRBD2 (5 bases each). Near its end, the DNA agrees better with TRBJ2-1, so the J call may be wrong. Germline CDR1 SEHNR, CDR2 FQNEAQ (reference sequence). The CDR3 covers 13 residues. As DNA, the CDR3 is TGTGCCAGCAGCTTATCCGGGGCAAGGGAGCAGTTCTTC. Protein sequence: CASSLSGAREQFF.

This clone was recorded once. The rearrangement joins TRBV5-1 to TRBJ2-1, with 10 bases lining up with TRBD1. Trimming removed 2 bases from V and 8 bases from J; junction bases left unmatched: 10. From germline, CDR1 is SGHRS and CDR2 YFSETQ. This CDR3 is 16 amino acids long. The DNA for the CDR3 is TGCGCCAGCAGCTTCCGACAGGGGGCCGGCGTCGATGAGCAGTTCTTC. Its translation: CASSFRQGAGVDEQFF.

This clone showed up many times. Within the sample, other DNA sequences also encode this same CDR3. V usage is TRBV4-2 and J usage is TRBJ2-7; 8 bases fit TRBD1. The CDR3 is made up of 14 amino acids. V shed 4 bases and J 3 bases; nucleotides not matched to a gene: 5. Germline loops: CDR1 LGHNA, CDR2 YNFKEQ. In DNA form, the CDR3 reads TGTGCCAGCAGCCTCCGACAGGGGCACTACGAGCAGTACTTC. Amino acids: CASSLRQGHYEQYF.